This entry lists 11 T cell receptor beta chains sequenced from one sample in a study of blood T cell repertoires in COVID-19. The assay was immunoSEQ multiplex PCR, and TCRdb's table has in-frame clones only and misses some. The sample includes around 320,000 clones, roughly 89% seen only once; the top ten take 3.5% to 4.5%. Sequencing was performed on PBMCs or T cells enriched from blood (not recorded which). These receptor sequences come from a woman aged 18-30 years with acute COVID-19.

This clone was seen once. The gene calls are TRBV4-2 and TRBJ1-2; no reliable D call. The CDR3 totals 14 residues. V gave up 2 bases and J gave up 4 bases, with 11 bases separating them. Germline V gene data show CDR1 as LGHNA and CDR2 as YNFKEQ. For the CDR3, the DNA is TGTGCCAGCAGCCAATCGACCTACAGCTATGGCTACACCTTC. Protein product: CASSQSTYSYGYTF.

The table lists this clone with a count of one. The J gene is TRBJ2-7, the V gene TRBV5-6; tentatively, D is TRBD1 (6 bases). The germline V gene has CDR1 SGHDT and CDR2 YYEEEE. Trimming took 2 bases from V and 4 from J, leaving 16 bases between them. This CDR3 has 15 amino acids. This chain's CDR3 is CASSFAQGILYEQYF. The CDR3 bases are TGTGCCAGCAGCTTCGCACAGGGTATATTGTACGAGCAGTACTTC.

The rearrangement uses TRBV19 and TRBJ1-2; 9 bases agree with TRBD1. With V trimmed by 5 bases and J by 0 bases, 10 bases remained unmatched. There are 17 residues in the CDR3. Germline-derived CDR1 and CDR2 are LNHDA and SQIVND (reference sequence). CDR3 region: CASSARGWDRANYGYTF. CDR3 coding DNA: TGTGCCAGTAGTGCCCGGGGGTGGGACAGGGCTAACTATGGCTACACCTTC.

The V call is TRBV12-5, the J call TRBJ1-1; D possibly corresponds to TRBD1 (6 bases). The CDR3 has 14 residues. The germline V and J ends were trimmed by 1 base and 11 bases, with 17 bases remaining between them. In germline, CDR1 is LGHNT, CDR2 FRNRAP. CDR3 nucleotides: TGTGCTAGTGGTTTGGGGCCCCCGACCCAGGGGGCTTTCTTT. It translates to CASGLGPPTQGAFF.

The chain recombines TRBV28 with TRBJ2-3; D ambiguous. The ends were cut back, 3 bases at V and 5 bases at J, with 15 bases in the middle. Germline-derived CDR1 and CDR2 are MDHEN and SYDVKM. This CDR3 is 15 amino acids long. In nucleotides, the CDR3 is TGTGCCAGCAGTTTCCAGTCGGGTTCGGGAGATACGCAGTATTTT. Translated: CASSFQSGSGDTQYF.

V is TRBV29-1 and J is TRBJ2-7, with TRBD1 as a possible D gene (6 bases). Germline CDR1 SQVTM, CDR2 ANQGSEA. The ends were cut back, 7 bases at V and 5 bases at J, with 15 bases in the middle. The CDR3 sequence is 12 residues long. DNA for the CDR3: TGCAGCGGTCTACAGGGAAAGAACGAGCAGTACTTC. Protein: CSGLQGKNEQYF.

This clone turned up a few times. The chain employs TRBV19 and TRBJ1-5; TRBD1 agrees at 10 bases. Per germline, CDR1 LNHDA and CDR2 SQIVND (reference sequence). The CDR3 is 15 residues long. V dropped 7 bases and J dropped 4; count of bases not matched to a gene: 7. CDR3: CASNKGTGENQPQHF. The CDR3 DNA reads as TGTGCCAGTAACAAAGGGACAGGGGAGAATCAGCCCCAGCATTTT. The variable domain in full, with the rest retrieved from reference TRBV19 and TRBJ1-5, is DGGITQSPKYLFRKEGQNVTLSCEQNLNHDAMYWYRQDPGQGLRLIYYSQIVNDFQKGDIAEGYSVSREKKESFPLTVTSAQKNPTAFYLCASNKGTGENQPQHFGDGTRLSIL.

This clone was seen just once. This sequence joins TRBV28 and TRBJ2-3, with 11 bases fitting TRBD2. CDR1 is MDHEN and CDR2 is SYDVKM in the germline V gene. V shed 6 bases and J 6 bases; nucleotides not matched to a gene: 5. This CDR3 is 14 amino acids long. The CDR3 spells CASRTSGMVDTQYF. The CDR3 nucleotides read TGTGCCAGCAGGACTAGCGGGATGGTGGATACGCAGTATTTT.

This clone occurred a few times. The gene calls are TRBV7-9 and TRBJ1-4; unclear D gene. This CDR3 is built from 15 residues. V was cut by 0 bases and J by 6 bases, with 11 bases left in between. Germline values: CDR1 SEHNR, CDR2 FQNEAQ (reference sequence). This CDR3 reads CASSLAVAADEKLFF. CDR3 sequence (DNA): TGTGCCAGCAGCTTAGCAGTCGCCGCAGATGAAAAACTGTTTTTT. Combining the CDR3 with reference TRBV7-9 and TRBJ1-4 gives the whole variable domain DTGVSQNPRHKITKRGQNVTFRCDPISEHNRLYWYRQTLGQGPEFLTYFQNEAQLEKSRLLSDRFSAERPKGSFSTLEIQRTEQGDSAMYLCASSLAVAADEKLFFGSGTQLSVL.

The CDR3 sequence: CASSQDVQTAYEQYF. The CDR3 DNA reads as TGCGCCAGCAGCCAAGATGTCCAAACGGCCTACGAGCAGTACTTC. The chain carries TRBV4-1 and TRBJ2-7, with D uncertain. Germline-derived CDR1 and CDR2 are MGHRA and YSYEKL. Trimming shortened V by 0 bases and J by 2 bases, and 11 bases separated the two germline ends. The CDR3 is made up of 15 amino acids.

The chain couples TRBV9 to TRBJ1-4, with unresolved D. V lost 0 bases to trimming and J lost 8 bases, with 8 bases between them. CDR1 is SGDLS and CDR2 is YYNGEE in the germline V gene. The CDR3 is made up of 13 amino acids. CDR3 sequence reads: CASSVGAGEKLFF. CDR3 bases: TGTGCCAGCAGCGTAGGGGCTGGGGAAAAACTGTTTTTT.